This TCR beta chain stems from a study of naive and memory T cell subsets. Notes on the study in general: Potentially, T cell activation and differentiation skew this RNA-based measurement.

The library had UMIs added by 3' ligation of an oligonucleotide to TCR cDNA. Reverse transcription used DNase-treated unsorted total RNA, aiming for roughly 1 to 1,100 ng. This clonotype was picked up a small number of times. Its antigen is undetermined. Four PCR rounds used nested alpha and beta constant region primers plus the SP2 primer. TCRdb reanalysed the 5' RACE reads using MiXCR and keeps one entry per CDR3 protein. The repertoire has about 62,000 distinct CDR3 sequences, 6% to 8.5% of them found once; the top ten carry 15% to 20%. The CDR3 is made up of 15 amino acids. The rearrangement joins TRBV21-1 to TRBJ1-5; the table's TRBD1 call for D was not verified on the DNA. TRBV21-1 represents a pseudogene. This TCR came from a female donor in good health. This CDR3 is CASCPGQGGNQPQHF. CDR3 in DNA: TGTGCCAGTTGTCCGGGACAGGGAGGCAATCAGCCCCAGCATTTT.